These 13 T cell receptor beta chains were all obtained from the same sample, sequenced in a study of STAT5B mutations in CD4+ large granular lymphocyte leukemia. The assay was immunoSEQ multiplex PCR, and TCRdb's table has in-frame clones only and misses some. The sample contains about 45,000 clones, 80% to 90% of which appear only once. Source material: CD4+ T cells from blood buffy coats. Source of these receptors: a human donor in good health.

The V call is TRBV19, the J call TRBJ2-1; 10 nucleotides align to TRBD2. Trimming took 9 bases from V and 8 from J; bases not matched to a gene: 10. The germline V gene encodes CDR1 LNHDA and CDR2 SQIVND (reference sequence). The CDR3 length is 14 residues. CDR3 residues: CASRRAGGSYEQFF. The CDR3 nucleotides are TGTGCCAGCCGGAGAGCGGGAGGGTCCTATGAGCAGTTCTTC.

V is TRBV4-2 and J is TRBJ2-6; D ambiguous. This CDR3 has 14 amino acids. From germline, CDR1 is LGHNA and CDR2 YNFKEQ. The ends were cut back, 4 bases at V and 0 bases at J, with 4 bases in the middle. CDR3 amino acids: CASSPSSGANVLTF. In DNA, the CDR3 is TGTGCCAGCAGCCCTTCCTCTGGGGCCAACGTCCTGACTTTC.

The V call is TRBV7-3, the J call TRBJ2-2; D is perhaps TRBD1 (6 bases). The CDR3 length is 13 residues. Germline CDR1 and CDR2: SGHTA and FQGTGA. The V end was cut by 6 bases, the J end by 3 bases, with 8 bases between. CDR3 protein: CASSPGDTGELFF. DNA for the CDR3: TGTGCCAGCAGTCCAGGGGACACCGGGGAGCTGTTTTTT. The variable domain in full, with the rest retrieved from reference TRBV7-3 and TRBJ2-2, is GAGVSQTPSNKVTEKGKYVELRCDPISGHTALYWYRQSLGQGPEFLIYFQGTGAADDSGLPNDRFFAVRPEGSVSTLKIQRTERGDSAVYLCASSPGDTGELFFGEGSRLTVL.

V gene TRBV4-1 combines with J gene TRBJ2-1, with D unresolved. Between the trimmed V and J ends, which lost 1 base and 4 bases, there was a span of 8 bases. The germline CDR1 and CDR2 sequences are MGHRA and YSYEKL. This CDR3 comprises 14 residues. CDR3 sequence: CASSQVIQYNEQFF. DNA for the CDR3: TGCGCCAGCAGCCAAGTAATTCAATACAATGAGCAGTTCTTC.

This clone has just one count. This chain uses TRBV9 with TRBJ2-1; 10 bases match TRBD2. Germline CDR1 and CDR2: SGDLS and YYNGEE. This CDR3 spans 17 amino acids. With V trimmed by 0 bases and J by 3 bases, 6 bases remained unmatched. The CDR3 coding sequence is TGTGCCAGCAGCGTAGGTGATAGCGGGAGGCACTACAATGAGCAGTTCTTC. This sequence encodes CASSVGDSGRHYNEQFF.

The chain combines TRBV7-9 with TRBJ1-1; D is possibly TRBD1 (6 bases). Trimming removed 1 base at V and 8 bases at J, with 14 bases between. The CDR3 totals 14 residues. The germline CDR1 and CDR2 sequences are SEHNR and FQNEAQ (reference sequence). CDR3 amino acids: CASSLVSGAGEAFF. The CDR3 bases are TGTGCCAGCAGCTTAGTTTCGGGGGCGGGGGAAGCTTTCTTT.

The chain uses TRBV5-1 and TRBJ2-5, with a weak D call TRBD2 (6 bases). V gave up 0 bases and J gave up 5 bases, with 8 bases separating them. The CDR3 runs 13 residues. Germline-derived CDR1 and CDR2 are SGHRS and YFSETQ. The CDR3 spells CASSLVGRETQYF. In DNA, the CDR3 is TGCGCCAGCAGCTTGGTAGGGAGGGAGACCCAGTACTTC.

The chain has TRBV2 and TRBJ1-5; 7 nucleotides match TRBD1. The CDR3 runs 15 residues. Trimming cost V 6 bases and J 7 bases; bases outside gene matches: 12. The V gene's germline CDR1 is SNHLY and CDR2 FYNNEI. CDR3 in amino acids: CASRETDRAGQPQHF. The CDR3 DNA sequence: TGTGCCAGCAGAGAAACCGACAGGGCTGGGCAGCCCCAGCATTTT.

The V call is TRBV7-6, the J call TRBJ2-1; 9 bases are shared with TRBD2. There are 16 residues in the CDR3. V shed 1 base and J 4 bases; nucleotides not matched to a gene: 5. From germline, CDR1 is SGHVS and CDR2 FNYEAQ. The CDR3 region is CASSLGGLARYNEQFF. In nucleotides, the CDR3 is TGTGCCAGCAGCTTAGGGGGACTAGCTAGGTACAATGAGCAGTTCTTC.

The chain joins TRBV10-3 to TRBJ2-3, with 8 positions matching TRBD1. V was pared by 6 bases and J by 4 bases, with 3 bases of the junction left unmatched. CDR1 is ENHRY and CDR2 is SYGVKD in the germline V gene. The CDR3 totals 13 residues. In DNA form, the CDR3 reads TGTGCCATCAGCCCACAGGGGGCAGATACGCAGTATTTT. This translates into CAISPQGADTQYF.

The sample holds one count of this clone. V gene TRBV7-2 combines with J gene TRBJ1-4; unclear D gene. The V end was cut by 5 bases, the J end by 0 bases, with 13 bases between. This CDR3 is built from 16 residues. Germline V gene lookup returns CDR1 SGHTA and CDR2 FQGNSA. CDR3 protein: CASSPSHGPTNEKLFF. DNA of the CDR3: TGTGCCAGCAGCCCAAGCCACGGACCAACTAATGAAAAACTGTTTTTT.

The chain combines TRBV27 with TRBJ2-7; 7 bases are shared with TRBD1. This CDR3 is 13 amino acids long. The germline V gene encodes CDR1 MNHEY and CDR2 SMNVEV (reference sequence). The ends lost 6 bases at V and 2 bases at J; junction bases unmatched: 4. The CDR3 region is CASRRDSTYEQYF. CDR3 bases: TGTGCCAGCAGAAGGGACAGCACCTACGAGCAGTACTTC.

The chain is built from TRBV27 and TRBJ1-1, with 7 nucleotides matching TRBD1. V trimming: 2 bases; J trimming: 0 bases; junction bases outside the gene matches: 9. CDR3 length: 17 amino acids. CDR1 MNHEY and CDR2 SMNVEV come from the germline V gene (reference sequence). The CDR3 is CASSLRGTARLNTEAFF. In DNA, the CDR3 is TGTGCCAGCAGTTTAAGAGGGACAGCGCGTTTGAACACTGAAGCTTTCTTT.